The present TCR beta chain was sequenced within a study of T cells in Graves' hyperthyroidism and ophthalmopathy. Of note for this clonotype: The antigen is not known.

RNA transcripts served as the template for amplifying TCR beta CDR3 regions. First-round RT-PCR targeting the TCR CDR3 was performed with the HTBI primer set. TCRdb analysed the multiplex PCR reads with MiXCR anew, one entry per CDR3 protein. The top ten clones hold 7% to 7.5% of a sample with approximately 640,000 distinct CDR3 sequences, just under 45% of them seen once. Study-wide results and caveats: The model forecast ophthalmopathy, anticipating it by a median about 7 months before onset. Also found in blood were most expanded thyroid clonotypes above 0.001.

Exclusion followed for patients with uncontrolled infection, other autoimmune disease, pregnancy or lactation. Clinical symptoms, serum thyroxine and TRAb, thyroid ultrasound and orbital computed tomography together formed the diagnostic basis. This receptor was identified in an adult man with Graves' disease, either hyperthyroidism or ophthalmopathy (not recorded which). Sequenced sample: peripheral blood or thyroid tissue (not recorded which).

CDR3 in amino acids: CSADRSGAGDTQYF. Here the CDR3 DNA reads TGCAGTGCTGACCGTAGCGGGGCGGGGGATACGCAGTATTTT. V usage is TRBV20-1 and J usage is TRBJ2-3; 8 bases are shared with TRBD2. J gave up 6 bases and V 5 bases, and 10 bases lay outside the gene matches. CDR1 and CDR2 (germline): DFQATT, SNEGSKA (reference sequence). This CDR3 region has 14 residues.